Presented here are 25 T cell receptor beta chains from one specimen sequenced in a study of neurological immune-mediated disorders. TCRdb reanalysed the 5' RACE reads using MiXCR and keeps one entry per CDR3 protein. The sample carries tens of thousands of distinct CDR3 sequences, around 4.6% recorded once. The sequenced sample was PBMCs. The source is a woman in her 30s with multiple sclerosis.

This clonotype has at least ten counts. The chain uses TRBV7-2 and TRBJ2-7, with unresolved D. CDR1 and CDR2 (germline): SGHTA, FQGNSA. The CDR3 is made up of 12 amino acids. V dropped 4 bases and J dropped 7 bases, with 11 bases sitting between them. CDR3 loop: CASSSFIGEQYF. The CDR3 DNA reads TGTGCCAGCAGCTCCTTTATTGGGGAGCAGTACTTC. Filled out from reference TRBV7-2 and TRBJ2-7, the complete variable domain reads GAGVSQSPSNKVTEKGKDVELRCDPISGHTALYWYRQSLGQGLEFLIYFQGNSAPDKSGLPSDRFSAERTGGSVSTLTIQRTQQEDSAVYLCASSSFIGEQYFGPGTRLTVT.

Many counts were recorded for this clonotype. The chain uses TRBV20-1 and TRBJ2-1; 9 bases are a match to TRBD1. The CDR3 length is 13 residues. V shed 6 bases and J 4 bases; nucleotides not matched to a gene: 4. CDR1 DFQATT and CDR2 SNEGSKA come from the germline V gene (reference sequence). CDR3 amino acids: CSAPQGAYNEQFF. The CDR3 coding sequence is TGCAGTGCCCCACAGGGGGCATACAATGAGCAGTTCTTC.

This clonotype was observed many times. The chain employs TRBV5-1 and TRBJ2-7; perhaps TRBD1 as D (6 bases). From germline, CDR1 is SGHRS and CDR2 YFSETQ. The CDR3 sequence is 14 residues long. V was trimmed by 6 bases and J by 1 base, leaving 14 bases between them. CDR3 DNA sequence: TGCGCCAGCACTCAGGGGCCGGGATCCTACGAGCAGTACGTC. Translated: CASTQGPGSYEQYV.

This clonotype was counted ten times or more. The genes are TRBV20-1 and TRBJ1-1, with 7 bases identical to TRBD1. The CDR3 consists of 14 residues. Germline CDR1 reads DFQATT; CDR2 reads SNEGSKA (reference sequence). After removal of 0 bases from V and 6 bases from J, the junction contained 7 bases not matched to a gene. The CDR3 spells CSARDIGTASEAFF. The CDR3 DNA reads TGCAGTGCTAGAGATATTGGGACAGCATCTGAAGCTTTCTTT.

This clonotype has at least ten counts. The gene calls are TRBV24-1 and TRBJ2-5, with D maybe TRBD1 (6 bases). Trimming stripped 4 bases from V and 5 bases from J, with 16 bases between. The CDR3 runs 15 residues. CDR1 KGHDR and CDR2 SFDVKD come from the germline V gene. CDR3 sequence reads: CATSDLSGAGETQYF. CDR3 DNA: TGTGCCACCAGTGACCTCTCAGGGGCTGGCGAGACCCAGTACTTC.

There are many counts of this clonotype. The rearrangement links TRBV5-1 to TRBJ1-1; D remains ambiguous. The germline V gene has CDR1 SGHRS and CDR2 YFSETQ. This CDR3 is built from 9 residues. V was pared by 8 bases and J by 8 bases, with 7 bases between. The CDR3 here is CARVGEAFF. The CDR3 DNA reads TGCGCCAGGGTAGGGGAAGCTTTCTTT.

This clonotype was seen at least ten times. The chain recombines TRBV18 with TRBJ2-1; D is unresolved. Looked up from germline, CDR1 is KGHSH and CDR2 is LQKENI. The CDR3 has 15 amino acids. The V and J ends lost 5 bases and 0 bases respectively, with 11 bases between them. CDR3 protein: CASSGDVLSYNEQFF. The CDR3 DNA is TGTGCCAGCTCAGGAGACGTCCTCTCCTACAATGAGCAGTTCTTC.

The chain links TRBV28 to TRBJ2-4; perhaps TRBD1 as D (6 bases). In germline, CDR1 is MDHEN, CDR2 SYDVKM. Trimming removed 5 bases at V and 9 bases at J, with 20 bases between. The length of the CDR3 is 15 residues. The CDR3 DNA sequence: TGTGCCAGCAGTAGTAACAGGGCTTGGGGTGTCATTCAGTACTTC. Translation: CASSSNRAWGVIQYF.

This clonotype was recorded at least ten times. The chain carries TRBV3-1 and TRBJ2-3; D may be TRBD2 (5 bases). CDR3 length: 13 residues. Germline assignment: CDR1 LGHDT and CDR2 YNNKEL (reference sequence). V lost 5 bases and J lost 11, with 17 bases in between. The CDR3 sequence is CASSGDGLHGQYF. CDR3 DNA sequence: TGTGCCAGCAGCGGTGACGGACTCCACGGGCAGTATTTT.

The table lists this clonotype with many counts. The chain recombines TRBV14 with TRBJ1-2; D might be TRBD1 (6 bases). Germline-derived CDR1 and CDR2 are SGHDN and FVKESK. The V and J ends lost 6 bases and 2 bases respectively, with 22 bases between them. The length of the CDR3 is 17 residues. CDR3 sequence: CASSPWLGGRDNYGYTF. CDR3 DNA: TGTGCCAGCAGTCCCTGGCTCGGGGGCCGAGACAACTATGGCTACACCTTC. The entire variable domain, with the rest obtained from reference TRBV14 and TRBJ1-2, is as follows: EAGVTQFPSHSVIEKGQTVTLRCDPISGHDNLYWYRRVMGKEIKFLLHFVKESKQDESGMPNNRFLAERTGGTYSTLKVQPAELEDSGVYFCASSPWLGGRDNYGYTFGSGTRLTVV.

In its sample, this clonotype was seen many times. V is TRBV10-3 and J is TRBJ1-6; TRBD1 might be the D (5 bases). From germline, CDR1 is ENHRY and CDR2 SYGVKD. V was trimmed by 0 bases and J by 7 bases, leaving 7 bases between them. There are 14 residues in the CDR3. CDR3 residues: CAISESGGNSPLHF. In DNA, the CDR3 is TGTGCCATCAGTGAGTCGGGGGGGAATTCACCCCTCCACTTT.

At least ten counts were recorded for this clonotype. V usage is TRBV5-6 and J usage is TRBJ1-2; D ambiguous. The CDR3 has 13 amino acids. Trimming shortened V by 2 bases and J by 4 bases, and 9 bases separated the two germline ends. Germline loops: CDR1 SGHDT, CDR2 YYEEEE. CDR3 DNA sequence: TGTGCCAGCAGCTTCAACAGCCGCTATGGCTACACCTTC. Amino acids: CASSFNSRYGYTF.

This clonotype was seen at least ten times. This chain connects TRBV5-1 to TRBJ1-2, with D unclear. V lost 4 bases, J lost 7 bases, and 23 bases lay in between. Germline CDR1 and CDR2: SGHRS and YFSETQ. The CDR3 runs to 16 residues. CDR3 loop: CASSLRAADLSGGYTF. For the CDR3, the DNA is TGCGCCAGCAGCCTTCGAGCGGCAGACTTATCGGGTGGCTACACCTTC.

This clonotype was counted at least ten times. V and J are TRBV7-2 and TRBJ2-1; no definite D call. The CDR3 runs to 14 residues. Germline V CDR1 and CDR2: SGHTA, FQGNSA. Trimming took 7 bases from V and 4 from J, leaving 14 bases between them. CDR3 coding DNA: TGTGCCAGCACGACTCAGTCCCTATACAATGAGCAGTTCTTC. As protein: CASTTQSLYNEQFF. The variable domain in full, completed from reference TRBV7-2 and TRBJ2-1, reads GAGVSQSPSNKVTEKGKDVELRCDPISGHTALYWYRQSLGQGLEFLIYFQGNSAPDKSGLPSDRFSAERTGGSVSTLTIQRTQQEDSAVYLCASTTQSLYNEQFFGPGTRLTVL.

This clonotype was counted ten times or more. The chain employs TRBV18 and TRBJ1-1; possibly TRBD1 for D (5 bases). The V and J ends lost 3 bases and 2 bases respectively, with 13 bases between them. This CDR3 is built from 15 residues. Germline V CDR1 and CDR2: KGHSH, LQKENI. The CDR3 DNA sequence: TGTGCCAGCTCACCCTATGACGGGGGAAACACTGAAGCTTTCTTT. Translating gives CASSPYDGGNTEAFF.

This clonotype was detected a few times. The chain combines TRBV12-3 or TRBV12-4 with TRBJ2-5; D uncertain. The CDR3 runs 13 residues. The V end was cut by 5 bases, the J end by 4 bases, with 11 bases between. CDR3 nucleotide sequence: TGTGCCAGCAGTCCTCGATCCCCAGAGACCCAGTACTTC. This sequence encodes CASSPRSPETQYF.

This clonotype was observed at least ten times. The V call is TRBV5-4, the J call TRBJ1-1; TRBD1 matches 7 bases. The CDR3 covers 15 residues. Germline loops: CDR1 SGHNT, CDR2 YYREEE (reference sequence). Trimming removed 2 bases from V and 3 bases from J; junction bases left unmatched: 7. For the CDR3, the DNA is TGTGCCAGCAGCTTCACAGGGGCGGGGTACACTGAAGCTTTCTTT. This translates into CASSFTGAGYTEAFF.

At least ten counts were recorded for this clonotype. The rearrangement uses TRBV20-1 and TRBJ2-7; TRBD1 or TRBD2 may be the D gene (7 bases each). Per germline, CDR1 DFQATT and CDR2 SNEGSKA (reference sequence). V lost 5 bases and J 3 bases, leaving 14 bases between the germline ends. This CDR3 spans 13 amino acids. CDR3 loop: CSAAGGGYYEQYF. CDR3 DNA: TGCAGTGCTGCAGGGGGGGGCTACTACGAGCAGTACTTC.

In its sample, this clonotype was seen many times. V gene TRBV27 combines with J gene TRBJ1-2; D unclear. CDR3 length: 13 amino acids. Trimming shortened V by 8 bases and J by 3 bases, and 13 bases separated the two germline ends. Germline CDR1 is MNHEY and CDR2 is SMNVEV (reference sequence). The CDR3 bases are TGTGCCAGCGACAAGGATATGGACTATGGCTACACCTTC. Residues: CASDKDMDYGYTF.

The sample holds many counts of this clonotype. The CDR3 sequence: CASSLVGALPSGANVLTF. The CDR3 DNA reads as TGTGCCAGCAGCTTAGTAGGGGCTCTTCCCTCTGGGGCCAACGTCCTGACTTTC. The J gene is TRBJ2-6, the V gene TRBV7-8; D may be TRBD1 (5 bases). Per the germline V gene, CDR1 is SGHVS and CDR2 is FQNEAQ. The CDR3 runs to 18 residues. Trimming removed 1 base from V and 0 bases from J, with 13 bases in between.

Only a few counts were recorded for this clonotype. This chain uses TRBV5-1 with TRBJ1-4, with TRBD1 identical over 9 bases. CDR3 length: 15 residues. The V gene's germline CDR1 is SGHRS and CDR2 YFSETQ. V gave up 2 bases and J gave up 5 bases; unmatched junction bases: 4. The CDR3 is CASSFGQGTNEKLFF. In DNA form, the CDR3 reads TGCGCCAGCAGCTTTGGACAGGGGACAAATGAAAAACTGTTTTTT.

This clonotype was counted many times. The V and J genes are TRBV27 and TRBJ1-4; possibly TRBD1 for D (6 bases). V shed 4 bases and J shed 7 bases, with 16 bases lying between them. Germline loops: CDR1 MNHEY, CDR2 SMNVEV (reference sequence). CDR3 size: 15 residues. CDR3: CASSSKGRGGEKLFF. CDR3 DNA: TGTGCCAGCAGTTCAAAGGGCAGGGGAGGTGAAAAACTGTTTTTT.

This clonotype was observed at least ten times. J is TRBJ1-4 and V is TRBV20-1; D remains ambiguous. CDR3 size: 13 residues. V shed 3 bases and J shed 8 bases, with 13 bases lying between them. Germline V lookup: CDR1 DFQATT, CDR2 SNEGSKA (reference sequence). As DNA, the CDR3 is TGCAGTGCTAGTAGTTTGGGGATAGAAAAACTGTTTTTT. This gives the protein CSASSLGIEKLFF.

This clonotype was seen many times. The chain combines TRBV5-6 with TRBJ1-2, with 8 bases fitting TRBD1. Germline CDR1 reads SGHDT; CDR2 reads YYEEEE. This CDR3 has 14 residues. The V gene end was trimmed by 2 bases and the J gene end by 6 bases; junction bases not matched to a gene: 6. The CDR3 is CASSFRTGKHGYTF. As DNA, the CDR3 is TGTGCCAGCAGCTTTAGGACAGGGAAACATGGCTACACCTTC.

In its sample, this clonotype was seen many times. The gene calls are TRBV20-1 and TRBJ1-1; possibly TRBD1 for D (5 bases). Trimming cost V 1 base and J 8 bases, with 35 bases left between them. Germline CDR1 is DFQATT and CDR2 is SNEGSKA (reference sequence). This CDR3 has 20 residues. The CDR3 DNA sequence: TGCAGTGCTAGAGGCTGGGGGAGCGACCCTATGGCAGGCCCTGAACGGGAAGCTTTCTTT. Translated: CSARGWGSDPMAGPEREAFF.